Detailed here is one TCR beta chain. This sample stems from a study of blood T cell repertoires in COVID-19. Study as a whole: Acute and convalescent COVID-19 samples came from the United States, Italy and Spain. Sample material is recorded as cDNA or gDNA derived from T cells, B-cell-depleted T cells, or PBMCs.

The CDR3 runs 18 residues. Germline V gene lookup returns CDR1 SGHRS and CDR2 YFSETQ. V dropped 7 bases and J dropped 2 bases, with 24 bases sitting between them. Participants were placed into cohorts based on the clinical history they reported. TCRdb keeps only in-frame clones here, not all; method: immunoSEQ multiplex PCR. The table lists 110,000 to 150,000 clones, around 80% of them singletons. The chain carries TRBV5-1 and TRBJ2-2; TRBD1 is a possible D gene (6 bases). Source material: PBMCs or T cells enriched from blood (not recorded which). This clonotype originated in a woman between 50 and 59 years old who had recovered from COVID-19. CDR3 protein: CASRPSTGHRANTGELFF. Here the CDR3 DNA reads TGCGCCAGCCGGCCCTCAACAGGTCACAGGGCCAACACCGGGGAGCTGTTTTTT.